The present TCR beta chain was sequenced within a study of shared clonotypes between healthy human individuals. The method was immunoSEQ multiplex PCR; TCRdb's version includes in-frame clones alone and lacks a portion of them. The sample consists of about 590,000 clones, about 95% of them appearing once. A word on this clone: Its specificity is not known. The same CDR3 also results from other DNA sequences found in this sample.

Study conclusions and caveats: Generally, naive subsets came out with larger estimated richness than memory subsets.

This CDR3 is 14 amino acids long. Germline-derived CDR1 and CDR2 are MNHEY and SMNVEV (reference sequence). V lost 3 bases and J lost 2, with 8 bases in between. In the naive CD8 group, cells lacked CD45RO and were positively selected for CCR7, so terminally differentiated effector memory CD45RA+ cells were left out. The clonotype was recovered from a woman aged 25 to 39 in good health. The specimen was naive CD8+ T cells sorted from blood. The V call is TRBV27, the J call TRBJ1-5; D remains unclear. The CDR3 DNA reads TGTGCCAGCAGTTTGAACGGAGGCAATCAGCCCCAGCATTTT. This encodes CASSLNGGNQPQHF.